A single sample is the source of the 28 T cell receptor beta chains below, sequenced in a study of shared clonotypes between healthy human individuals. Some clones are missing from TCRdb's copy, which holds only in-frame ones; the method was immunoSEQ multiplex PCR. The data show about 2 million clones, less than 95% seen once. Naive CD8 cells lacked CD45RO, underwent positive selection for CCR7 and left out terminally differentiated effector memory CD45RA+ cells. Sequencing was carried out using naive CD8+ T cells sorted from blood. The receptors here all came from a man between 18 and 29 years old in good health.

This rearrangement joins TRBV28 to TRBJ2-7, with TRBD1 matching 7 bases. The CDR3 totals 16 residues. Germline trimming cut 3 bases from V and 7 bases from J; bases unmatched to any gene: 15. Per germline, CDR1 MDHEN and CDR2 SYDVKM. The CDR3 is CASSFGPQGGPGEQYF. The CDR3 DNA reads as TGTGCCAGCAGTTTTGGACCCCAAGGGGGCCCCGGGGAGCAGTACTTC. Looking up the rest from reference TRBV28 and TRBJ2-7 gives the full variable domain: DVKVTQSSRYLVKRTGEKVFLECVQDMDHENMFWYRQDPGLGLRLIYFSYDVKMKEKGDIPEGYSVSREKKERFSLILESASTNQTSMYLCASSFGPQGGPGEQYFGPGTRLTVT.

The CDR3 here is CSVAGAVDSSYEQYF. The CDR3, as DNA: TGCAGCGTTGCCGGGGCCGTAGATAGCTCCTACGAGCAGTACTTC. V and J are TRBV29-1 and TRBJ2-7; perhaps D is TRBD1 or TRBD2 (5 bases each). The germline V and J ends were trimmed by 4 bases and 0 bases, with 16 bases remaining between them. This CDR3 spans 15 amino acids. Germline V CDR1 and CDR2: SQVTM, ANQGSEA.

This clone was observed a single time. The V and J genes are TRBV6-1 and TRBJ2-3, with D possibly called TRBD1 or TRBD2 (5 bases each). CDR1 is MNHNS, CDR2 SASEGT, per germline. The CDR3 is 16 amino acids. The V gene lost 2 bases and the J gene lost 4 bases, with 16 bases spanning the gap. CDR3 sequence: CASSEWRAPQADTQYF. As DNA, the CDR3 is TGTGCCAGCAGTGAATGGCGGGCCCCACAGGCAGATACGCAGTATTTT.

The chain is built from TRBV7-2 and TRBJ2-7; no definite D call. The V end lost 1 base, the J end lost 0 bases, and 7 bases lay between the germline ends. Germline assignment: CDR1 SGHTA and CDR2 FQGNSA. The CDR3 has 14 residues. CDR3 loop: CASSLGKGSYEQYF. The CDR3 DNA sequence: TGTGCCAGCAGCTTAGGGAAAGGCTCCTACGAGCAGTACTTC.

CDR3 sequence (DNA): TGCAGCGTCCAAGGGGGGGCTGACTATGGCTACACCTTC. It encodes CSVQGGADYGYTF. The J gene is TRBJ1-2, the V gene TRBV29-1; a possible D gene is TRBD1 (6 bases). The CDR3 sequence is 13 residues long. The germline V and J ends were trimmed by 6 bases and 3 bases, with 14 bases remaining between them. Germline V gives CDR1 SQVTM, CDR2 ANQGSEA.

In regard to this clone: In the same sample, other DNA sequences code for this CDR3. The rearrangement links TRBV9 to TRBJ2-3, with D tentatively TRBD1 (6 bases). This CDR3 has 17 amino acids. Germline-derived CDR1 and CDR2 are SGDLS and YYNGEE. V shed 2 bases and J shed 0 bases, with 16 bases lying between them. The CDR3 loop is CASSVRGLAASTDTQYF. CDR3 sequence (DNA): TGTGCCAGCAGCGTGAGGGGGTTGGCGGCTAGCACAGATACGCAGTATTTT.

The chain links TRBV7-8 to TRBJ2-7, with unresolved D. V lost 3 bases, J lost 2 bases, and 8 bases lay in between. Germline values: CDR1 SGHVS, CDR2 FQNEAQ. This CDR3 contains 13 residues. CDR3 in DNA: TGTGCCAGCAGCTTCGAGGCGGCCTACGAGCAGTACTTC. As protein: CASSFEAAYEQYF.

This chain joins TRBV27 and TRBJ1-4; no definite D call. Germline V gene lookup returns CDR1 MNHEY and CDR2 SMNVEV (reference sequence). The CDR3 totals 14 residues. Trimming shortened V by 4 bases and J by 14 bases, and 20 bases separated the two germline ends. The CDR3: CASSSLVKGSKLFF. Written as DNA, the CDR3 is TGTGCCAGCAGTTCCCTCGTTAAAGGGTCCAAGCTGTTTTTT.

CDR3 loop: CASAGGAPGELFF. CDR3 nucleotide sequence: TGTGCCAGCGCCGGGGGGGCCCCCGGGGAGCTGTTTTTT. The V and J genes are TRBV6-6 and TRBJ2-2, with TRBD2 identical over 8 bases. V trimming: 8 bases; J trimming: 6 bases; junction bases outside the gene matches: 5. Germline loops: CDR1 MNHNY, CDR2 SVGAGI (reference sequence). This CDR3 spans 13 amino acids.

The gene calls are TRBV14 and TRBJ1-2, with D perhaps matching TRBD1 (5 bases). Germline CDR1 reads SGHDN; CDR2 reads FVKESK. The CDR3 is 15 amino acids. The V end lost 0 bases, the J end lost 3 bases, and 11 bases lay between the germline ends. The CDR3 bases are TGTGCCAGCAGCCAAGATATCCGACAGTACTATGGCTACACCTTC. Its translation is CASSQDIRQYYGYTF.

V gene TRBV7-9 combines with J gene TRBJ2-5; TRBD1 or TRBD2 may be the D gene (6 bases each). Deletions cut 4 bases from V and 0 bases from J, with 15 bases between. This CDR3 has 16 amino acids. CDR1 SEHNR and CDR2 FQNEAQ come from the germline V gene (reference sequence). CDR3 coding DNA: TGTGCCAGCAGCTACAGCAAGGGGGGCCACCAAGAGACCCAGTACTTC. It encodes CASSYSKGGHQETQYF.

CDR3 DNA sequence: TGTGCCATCAAGTGGGGTGAGCAGTTCTTC. Translating it yields CAIKWGEQFF. The genes are TRBV6-8 and TRBJ2-1; no definite D call. The V and J ends lost 10 bases and 9 bases respectively, with 10 bases between them. CDR1 MNHGY and CDR2 SAAAGT come from the germline V gene. The CDR3 is made up of 10 amino acids.

The chain uses TRBV5-4 and TRBJ2-7; D possibly corresponds to TRBD1 (6 bases). The CDR3 consists of 14 residues. Trimming took off 7 bases at V and 0 bases at J, with 14 bases between the two ends. Germline V lookup: CDR1 SGHNT, CDR2 YYREEE (reference sequence). The CDR3 is CASALDRSSYEQYF. As DNA, the CDR3 is TGTGCCAGCGCACTGGACAGAAGCTCCTACGAGCAGTACTTC.

The V and J genes are TRBV25-1 and TRBJ1-1; TRBD1 is a possible D gene (6 bases). V lost 6 bases and J lost 2, with 16 bases in between. CDR3 length equals 15 residues. Germline CDR1 and CDR2: MGHDK and SYGVNS. CDR3 sequence reads: CASSPSTGRNTEAFF. For the CDR3, the DNA is TGTGCCAGCAGCCCTTCGACAGGCCGAAACACTGAAGCTTTCTTT.

V usage is TRBV19 and J usage is TRBJ1-2; D gene ambiguous. The V end lost 3 bases, the J end lost 12 bases, and 11 bases lay between the germline ends. Germline V gene data show CDR1 as LNHDA and CDR2 as SQIVND (reference sequence). The CDR3 runs 11 residues. CDR3 amino acids: CASSIGLENTF. For the CDR3, the DNA is TGTGCCAGTAGTATCGGACTGGAAAACACCTTC.

The count of this clone is one. The chain carries TRBV27 and TRBJ2-7; a weak D match, TRBD1 (6 bases). Trimming removed 4 bases at V and 4 bases at J, with 14 bases between. The CDR3 totals 14 residues. CDR1 MNHEY and CDR2 SMNVEV come from the germline V gene (reference sequence). The CDR3 nucleotides are TGTGCCAGCAGTTGGGCAGGGGAGTCTTACGAGCAGTACTTC. Its protein is CASSWAGESYEQYF.

V gene TRBV27 combines with J gene TRBJ1-2; D gene ambiguous. V lost 5 bases to trimming and J lost 2 bases, with 15 bases between them. This CDR3 spans 15 amino acids. Germline V gives CDR1 MNHEY, CDR2 SMNVEV (reference sequence). The CDR3: CASSTFGSENYGYTF. CDR3 in DNA: TGTGCCAGCAGTACATTCGGGTCGGAGAACTATGGCTACACCTTC.

The genes are TRBV2 and TRBJ1-1; no definite D call. This CDR3 contains 14 residues. The V and J ends lost 8 bases and 0 bases respectively, with 13 bases between them. Germline CDR1 reads SNHLY; CDR2 reads FYNNEI. The CDR3 nucleotides are TGTGCCAGCGCTTTATGGCAGCTGAACACTGAAGCTTTCTTT. It translates to CASALWQLNTEAFF.

The chain joins TRBV29-1 to TRBJ2-5, with 8 nucleotides matching TRBD2. CDR1 SQVTM and CDR2 ANQGSEA come from the germline V gene. CDR3 length: 14 amino acids. V gave up 3 bases and J gave up 2 bases; unmatched junction bases: 5. CDR3 region: CSVDLLAEQETQYF. CDR3 in DNA: TGCAGCGTTGATTTACTAGCGGAGCAAGAGACCCAGTACTTC.

The chain couples TRBV10-2 to TRBJ2-7; 12 nucleotides match TRBD1. With 6 bases clipped from V and 5 bases from J, the junction kept 5 bases outside the gene matches. The CDR3 is 14 amino acids. CDR1 and CDR2 from the germline V gene are WSHSY and SAAADI. Here the CDR3 reads CASRPGQGAHEQYF. The CDR3 DNA reads as TGCGCCAGCAGACCGGGACAGGGGGCCCACGAGCAGTACTTC.

This chain uses TRBV28 with TRBJ2-6; D is possibly TRBD2 (5 bases). The CDR3 runs 15 residues. Germline CDR1 MDHEN, CDR2 SYDVKM. V was pared by 3 bases and J by 1 base, with 7 bases between. CDR3 amino acids: CASSFGGSGANVLTF. In DNA form, the CDR3 reads TGTGCCAGCAGTTTCGGAGGATCTGGGGCCAACGTCCTGACTTTC.

V and J are TRBV4-3 and TRBJ2-7, with 7 bases aligning to TRBD2. With V trimmed by 1 base and J by 5 bases, 8 bases remained unmatched. The CDR3 is made up of 15 amino acids. The germline gives CDR1 LGHNA, CDR2 YSLEER. The CDR3: CASSQGWGGGHEQYF. CDR3 nucleotides: TGCGCCAGCAGCCAAGGATGGGGGGGTGGGCACGAGCAGTACTTC.

The chain employs TRBV4-3 and TRBJ1-2; D ambiguous. The CDR3 sequence is 15 residues long. CDR1 and CDR2 (germline): LGHNA, YSLEER. Trimming took off 4 bases at V and 2 bases at J, with 14 bases between the two ends. The CDR3 is CASSPGSHENYGYTF. CDR3 DNA: TGCGCCAGCAGCCCGGGTAGTCATGAGAACTATGGCTACACCTTC.

This clone was seen only once. The rearrangement joins TRBV11-2 to TRBJ2-7, with 7 bases fitting TRBD1. The germline V gene has CDR1 SGHAT and CDR2 FQNNGV. There are 15 residues in the CDR3. V gave up 5 bases and J gave up 2 bases; unmatched junction bases: 9. CDR3 DNA sequence: TGTGCCAGCAGCAACACAGGGGATTCTACCTACGAGCAGTACTTC. Its translation is CASSNTGDSTYEQYF.

The V gene is TRBV27, the J gene TRBJ2-7, with D perhaps TRBD1 or TRBD2 (5 bases each). This CDR3 has 16 residues. Germline loops: CDR1 MNHEY, CDR2 SMNVEV (reference sequence). Trimming cost V 4 bases and J 0 bases, with 16 bases left between them. The DNA for the CDR3 is TGTGCCAGCAGTTCCAGTGTGGGGGACCTCTCCTACGAGCAGTACTTC. Translated: CASSSSVGDLSYEQYF.

The chain combines TRBV6-6 with TRBJ2-7, with 8 bases identical to TRBD2. This CDR3 is 14 amino acids long. Per germline, CDR1 MNHNY and CDR2 SVGAGI (reference sequence). Trimming cost V 8 bases and J 3 bases; bases outside gene matches: 9. As DNA, the CDR3 is TGTGCCAGCGGACAAAGCGGGGGACTCTACGAGCAGTACTTC. Translation: CASGQSGGLYEQYF.

With respect to this clone: The same CDR3 can be traced to other DNA sequences in this sample. V and J are TRBV7-9 and TRBJ2-3; 10 nucleotides agree with TRBD2. CDR1 SEHNR and CDR2 FQNEAQ come from the germline V gene (reference sequence). This CDR3 region has 16 residues. After removal of 0 bases from V and 1 base from J, the junction contained 1 base not matched to a gene. As DNA, the CDR3 is TGTGCCAGCAGCTTAGCCCTAGCGGGGGGCACAGATACGCAGTATTTT. Residues: CASSLALAGGTDTQYF.

V usage is TRBV6-5 and J usage is TRBJ2-1; D is tentatively TRBD1 or TRBD2 (5 bases each). This CDR3 is built from 14 residues. V lost 0 bases and J lost 8, with 11 bases in between. Germline-derived CDR1 and CDR2 are MNHEY and SVGAGI. Here the CDR3 DNA reads TGTGCCAGCAGTTACTCGACAGAGGGGTATGAGCAGTTCTTC. Translating gives CASSYSTEGYEQFF.